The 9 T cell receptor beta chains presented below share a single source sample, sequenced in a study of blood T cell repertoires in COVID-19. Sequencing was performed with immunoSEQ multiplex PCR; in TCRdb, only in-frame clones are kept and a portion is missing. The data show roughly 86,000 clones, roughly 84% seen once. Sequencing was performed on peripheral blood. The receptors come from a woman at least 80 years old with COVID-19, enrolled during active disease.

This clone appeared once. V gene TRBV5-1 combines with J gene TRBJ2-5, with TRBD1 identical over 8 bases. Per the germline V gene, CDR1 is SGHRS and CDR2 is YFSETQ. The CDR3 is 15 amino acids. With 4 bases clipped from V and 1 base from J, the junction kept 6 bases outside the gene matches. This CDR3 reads CASSTKTGVQETQYF. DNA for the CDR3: TGCGCCAGCAGCACAAAGACAGGGGTCCAAGAGACCCAGTACTTC.

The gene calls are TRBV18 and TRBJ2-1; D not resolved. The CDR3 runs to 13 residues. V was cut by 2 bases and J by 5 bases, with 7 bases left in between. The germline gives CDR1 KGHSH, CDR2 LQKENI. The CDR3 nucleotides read TGTGCCAGCTCACCAACAACCCACAATGAGCAGTTCTTC. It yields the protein CASSPTTHNEQFF.

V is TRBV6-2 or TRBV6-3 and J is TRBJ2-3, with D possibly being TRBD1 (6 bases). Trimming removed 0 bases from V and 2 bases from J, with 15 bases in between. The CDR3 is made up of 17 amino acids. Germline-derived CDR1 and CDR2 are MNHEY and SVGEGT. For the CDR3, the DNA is TGTGCCAGCAGTTACTCGGGGGCAGGGGAGCACACAGATACGCAGTATTTT. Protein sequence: CASSYSGAGEHTDTQYF.

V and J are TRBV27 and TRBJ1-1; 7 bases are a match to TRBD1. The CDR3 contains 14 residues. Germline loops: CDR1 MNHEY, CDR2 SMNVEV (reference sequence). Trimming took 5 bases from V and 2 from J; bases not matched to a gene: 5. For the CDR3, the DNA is TGTGCCAGCAGTCGGGACAGTGATAACACTGAAGCTTTCTTT. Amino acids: CASSRDSDNTEAFF.

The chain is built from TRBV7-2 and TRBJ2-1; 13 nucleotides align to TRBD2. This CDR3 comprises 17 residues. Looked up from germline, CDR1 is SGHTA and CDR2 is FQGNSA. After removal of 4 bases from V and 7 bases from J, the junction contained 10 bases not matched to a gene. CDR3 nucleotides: TGTGCCAGCAGCTCCCCTCCGGGACTAGCGGGGCGGAATGAGCAGTTCTTC. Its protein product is CASSSPPGLAGRNEQFF.

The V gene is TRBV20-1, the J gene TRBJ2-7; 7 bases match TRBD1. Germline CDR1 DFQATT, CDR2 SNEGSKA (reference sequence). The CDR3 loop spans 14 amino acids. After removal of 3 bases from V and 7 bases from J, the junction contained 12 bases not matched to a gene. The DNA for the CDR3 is TGCAGTGCTAGTAACTCGGCAGCCAGGGGGGAGCAGTACTTC. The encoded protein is CSASNSAARGEQYF.

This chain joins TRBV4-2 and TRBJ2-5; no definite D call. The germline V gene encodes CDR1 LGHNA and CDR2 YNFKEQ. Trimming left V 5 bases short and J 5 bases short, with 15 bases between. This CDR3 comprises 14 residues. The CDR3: CASSKSEVPETQYF. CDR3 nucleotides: TGTGCCAGCAGCAAAAGTGAGGTACCGGAGACCCAGTACTTC.

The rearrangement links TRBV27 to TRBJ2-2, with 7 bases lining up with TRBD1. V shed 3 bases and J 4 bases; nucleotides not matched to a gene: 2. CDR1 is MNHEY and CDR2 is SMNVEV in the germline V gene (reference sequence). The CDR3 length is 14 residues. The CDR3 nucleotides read TGTGCCAGCAGTTTGAACAGGGGCACCGGGGAGCTGTTTTTT. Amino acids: CASSLNRGTGELFF.

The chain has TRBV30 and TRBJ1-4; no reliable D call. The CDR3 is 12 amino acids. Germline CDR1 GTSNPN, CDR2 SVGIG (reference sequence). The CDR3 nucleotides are TGTGCTTGGGCAACAACTAATGAAAAACTGTTTTTT. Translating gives CAWATTNEKLFF.